The next 9 T cell receptor beta chains were all read from a single sample in a study of chemoradiotherapy in HPV16-positive cancers. TCRdb's copy holds only in-frame clones and misses some; the assay was immunoSEQ multiplex PCR. The repertoire has around 7,200 clones, 75% to 85% of them found once; the top ten carry over 5%. The source was tumor tissue, collected from a patient who underwent chemoradiotherapy. The receptor source for this set is a human donor with HPV-associated anogenital cancer.

V and J are TRBV2 and TRBJ2-1; D might be TRBD1 (6 bases). CDR3 length: 13 residues. Deletions cut 6 bases from V and 10 bases from J, with 16 bases between. CDR1 and CDR2 (germline): SNHLY, FYNNEI. The CDR3 nucleotides read TGTGCCAGCAGCTTCCCCCCAGGGGCCGAGCAGTTCTTC. As protein: CASSFPPGAEQFF.

Only a few counts were recorded for this clone. The chain links TRBV11-2 to TRBJ2-3; D perhaps matches TRBD2 (5 bases). Looked up from germline, CDR1 is SGHAT and CDR2 is FQNNGV. V lost 0 bases to trimming and J lost 3 bases, with 7 bases between them. There are 14 residues in the CDR3. CDR3 coding DNA: TGTGCCAGCAGCTTAGATCGAGGGACAGATACGCAGTATTTT. It translates to CASSLDRGTDTQYF.

The chain carries TRBV5-1 and TRBJ1-2; tentative D call: TRBD1 (5 bases). Between the trimmed V and J ends, which lost 5 bases and 0 bases, there was a span of 20 bases. CDR1 is SGHRS, CDR2 YFSETQ, per germline. The CDR3 is 17 amino acids. The CDR3: CASSRVAGPLANYGYTF. CDR3 sequence (DNA): TGCGCCAGCAGTCGGGTGGCAGGGCCCTTAGCTAACTATGGCTACACCTTC. Full variable domain (missing parts from reference TRBV5-1 and TRBJ1-2): KAGVTQTPRYLIKTRGQQVTLSCSPISGHRSVSWYQQTPGQGLQFLFEYFSETQRNKGNFPGRFSGRQFSNSRSEMNVSTLELGDSALYLCASSRVAGPLANYGYTFGSGTRLTVV.

The rearrangement uses TRBV6-1 and TRBJ1-5; D not resolved. The germline V gene encodes CDR1 MNHNS and CDR2 SASEGT. This CDR3 has 14 amino acids. V was trimmed by 2 bases and J by 3 bases, leaving 8 bases between them. CDR3 loop: CASSEMQSNQPQHF. The CDR3, as DNA: TGTGCCAGCAGTGAAATGCAGTCCAATCAGCCCCAGCATTTT.

This sequence joins TRBV12-5 and TRBJ2-5; possibly TRBD2 for D (6 bases). The DNA end lines up better with TRBJ2-7; the J call may be wrong. This CDR3 contains 16 residues. Germline V CDR1 and CDR2: LGHNT, FRNRAP. CDR3 region: CASGLAPTRASYEQYF. The DNA of the CDR3 is TGTGCTAGTGGTTTGGCCCCGACTAGGGCGTCCTACGAGCAGTACTTC.

This rearrangement joins TRBV11-2 to TRBJ2-3, with D possibly being TRBD2 (6 bases). The V gene's germline CDR1 is SGHAT and CDR2 FQNNGV. Trimming left V 6 bases short and J 0 bases short, with 13 bases between. CDR3 length equals 15 residues. Written as DNA, the CDR3 is TGTGCCAGCAGTGCTCCGGGGGAGAGCACAGATACGCAGTATTTT. This codes for CASSAPGESTDTQYF.

This chain connects TRBV10-2 to TRBJ2-3; D might be TRBD2 (5 bases). The germline CDR1 and CDR2 sequences are WSHSY and SAAADI. The CDR3 length is 13 residues. V was cut by 4 bases and J by 5 bases, with 10 bases left in between. CDR3 DNA sequence: TGCGCCAGCAGTGTGGACCGGGGAGATACGCAGTATTTT. Translating gives CASSVDRGDTQYF.

V is TRBV18 and J is TRBJ2-5; 7 nucleotides align to TRBD1. Trimming cost V 6 bases and J 5 bases; bases outside gene matches: 12. The CDR3 is 15 amino acids. CDR1 KGHSH and CDR2 LQKENI come from the germline V gene. CDR3 bases: TGTGCCAGCTCCGAGACTATACAGGGGCCGGAGACCCAGTACTTC. It yields the protein CASSETIQGPETQYF.

A single count supports this clone. This sequence joins TRBV5-1 and TRBJ1-1; perhaps TRBD1 as D (6 bases). The CDR3 has 16 residues. Germline CDR1 SGHRS, CDR2 YFSETQ. V lost 1 base to trimming and J lost 3 bases, with 16 bases between them. CDR3: CASSLFGVGGDTEAFF. In DNA, the CDR3 is TGCGCCAGCAGCTTGTTCGGAGTAGGGGGGGACACTGAAGCTTTCTTT.